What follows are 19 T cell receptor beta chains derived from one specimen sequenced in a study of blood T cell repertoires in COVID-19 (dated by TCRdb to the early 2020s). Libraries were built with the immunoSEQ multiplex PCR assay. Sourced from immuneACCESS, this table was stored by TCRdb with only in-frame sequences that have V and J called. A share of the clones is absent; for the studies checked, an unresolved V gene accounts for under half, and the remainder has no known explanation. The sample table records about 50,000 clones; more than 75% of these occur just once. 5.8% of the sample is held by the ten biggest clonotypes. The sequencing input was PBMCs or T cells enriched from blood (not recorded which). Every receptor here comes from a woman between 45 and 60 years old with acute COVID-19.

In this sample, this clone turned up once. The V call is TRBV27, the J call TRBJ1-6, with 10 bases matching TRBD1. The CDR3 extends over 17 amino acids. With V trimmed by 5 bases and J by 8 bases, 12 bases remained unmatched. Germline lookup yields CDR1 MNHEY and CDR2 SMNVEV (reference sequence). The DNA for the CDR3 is TGTGCCAGCAGTCTCAAAAGGGACAGGGGCCTGTATTCACCCCTCCACTTT. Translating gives CASSLKRDRGLYSPLHF.

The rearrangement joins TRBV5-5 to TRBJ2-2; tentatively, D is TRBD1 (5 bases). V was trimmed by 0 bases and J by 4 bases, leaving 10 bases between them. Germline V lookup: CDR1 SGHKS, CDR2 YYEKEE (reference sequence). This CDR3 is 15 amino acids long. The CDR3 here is CASSLARQPTGELFF. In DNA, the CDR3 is TGTGCCAGCAGCTTGGCCCGACAGCCCACCGGGGAGCTGTTTTTT.

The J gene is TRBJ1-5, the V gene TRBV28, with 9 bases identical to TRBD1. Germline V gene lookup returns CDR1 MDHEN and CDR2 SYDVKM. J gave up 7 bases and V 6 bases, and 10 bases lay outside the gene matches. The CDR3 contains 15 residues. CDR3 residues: CASRPTGGLGQPQHF. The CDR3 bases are TGTGCCAGCAGGCCCACAGGGGGCTTGGGACAGCCCCAGCATTTT.

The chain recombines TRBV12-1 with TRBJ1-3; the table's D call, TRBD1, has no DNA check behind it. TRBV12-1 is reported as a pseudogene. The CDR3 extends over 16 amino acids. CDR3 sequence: CASSSRTGSSGNTIYF. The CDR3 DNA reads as TGTGCCAGCAGCTCAAGGACAGGGAGCTCTGGAAACACCATATATTTT.

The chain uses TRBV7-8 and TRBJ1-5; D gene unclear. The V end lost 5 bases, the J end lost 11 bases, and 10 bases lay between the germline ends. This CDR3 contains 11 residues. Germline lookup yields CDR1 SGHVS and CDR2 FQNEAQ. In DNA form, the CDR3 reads TGTGCCAGCAGCCAAGAGGGTACCCAGCATTTT. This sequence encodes CASSQEGTQHF. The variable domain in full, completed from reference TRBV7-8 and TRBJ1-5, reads GAGVSQSPRYKVAKRGQDVALRCDPISGHVSLFWYQQALGQGPEFLTYFQNEAQLDKSGLPSDRFFAERPEGSVSTLKIQRTQQEDSAVYLCASSQEGTQHFGDGTRLSIL.

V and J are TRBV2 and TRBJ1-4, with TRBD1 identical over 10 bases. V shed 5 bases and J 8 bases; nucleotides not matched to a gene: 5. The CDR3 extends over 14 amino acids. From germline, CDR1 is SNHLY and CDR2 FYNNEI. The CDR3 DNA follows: TGTGCCAGCAGTCCGGGACAGGGGAGGGAAAAACTGTTTTTT. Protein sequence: CASSPGQGREKLFF. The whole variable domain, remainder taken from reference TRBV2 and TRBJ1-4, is EPEVTQTPSHQVTQMGQEVILRCVPISNHLYFYWYRQILGQKVEFLVSFYNNEISEKSEIFDDQFSVERPDGSNFTLKIRSTKLEDSAMYFCASSPGQGREKLFFGSGTQLSVL.

Here the CDR3 DNA reads TGTGCCAGTAGTCCGTACCAGGGACAGGGGGGCAACTATGGCTACACCTTC. This codes for CASSPYQGQGGNYGYTF. This chain uses TRBV19 with TRBJ1-2, with TRBD1 identical over 11 bases. V shed 5 bases, J shed 2 bases, and the junction held 10 bases outside the gene matches. Germline V gives CDR1 LNHDA, CDR2 SQIVND (reference sequence). The CDR3 sequence is 17 residues long.

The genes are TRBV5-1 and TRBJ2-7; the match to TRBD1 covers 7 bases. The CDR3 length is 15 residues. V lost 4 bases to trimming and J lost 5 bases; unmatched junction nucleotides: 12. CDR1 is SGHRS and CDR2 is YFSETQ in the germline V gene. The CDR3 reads CASSPQPTGSHEQYF. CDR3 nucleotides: TGCGCCAGCAGCCCCCAACCGACAGGGAGTCACGAGCAGTACTTC.

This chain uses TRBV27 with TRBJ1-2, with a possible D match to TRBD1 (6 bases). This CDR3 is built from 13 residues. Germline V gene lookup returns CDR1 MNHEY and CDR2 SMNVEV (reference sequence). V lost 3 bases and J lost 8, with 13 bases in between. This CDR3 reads CASSFGSGVGYTF. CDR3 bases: TGTGCCAGCAGTTTTGGTTCAGGGGTCGGCTACACCTTC.

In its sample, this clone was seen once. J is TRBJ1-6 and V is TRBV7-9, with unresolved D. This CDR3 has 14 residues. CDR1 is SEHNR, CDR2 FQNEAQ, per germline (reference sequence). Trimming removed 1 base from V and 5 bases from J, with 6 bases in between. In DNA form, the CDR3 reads TGTGCCAGCAGCTTAGAGCCCAATAATTCACCCCTCCACTTT. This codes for CASSLEPNNSPLHF.

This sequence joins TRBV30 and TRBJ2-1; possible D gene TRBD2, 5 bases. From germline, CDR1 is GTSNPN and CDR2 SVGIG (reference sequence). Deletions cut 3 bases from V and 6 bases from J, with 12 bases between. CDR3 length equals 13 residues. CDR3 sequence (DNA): TGTGCCTGGAGAAGGGCCGGAGGCAATGAGCAGTTCTTC. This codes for CAWRRAGGNEQFF.

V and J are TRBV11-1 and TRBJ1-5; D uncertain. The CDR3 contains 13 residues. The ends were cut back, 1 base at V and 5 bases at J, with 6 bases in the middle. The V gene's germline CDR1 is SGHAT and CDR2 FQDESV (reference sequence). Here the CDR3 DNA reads TGTGCCAGCAGCTTAGAACAGCATCAGCCCCAGCATTTT. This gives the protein CASSLEQHQPQHF.

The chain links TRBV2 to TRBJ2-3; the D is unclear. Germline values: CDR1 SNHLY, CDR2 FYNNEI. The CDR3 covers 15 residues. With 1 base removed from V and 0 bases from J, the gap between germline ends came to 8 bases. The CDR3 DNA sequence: TGTGCCAGCAGTGAAGGAATAGCCAGCACAGATACGCAGTATTTT. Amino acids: CASSEGIASTDTQYF.

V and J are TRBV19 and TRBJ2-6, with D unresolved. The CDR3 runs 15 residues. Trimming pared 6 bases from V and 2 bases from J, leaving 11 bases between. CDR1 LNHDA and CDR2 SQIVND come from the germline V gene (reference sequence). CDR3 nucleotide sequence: TGTGCCAGTAGACTCAGGCAAGCTGGGGCCAACGTCCTGACTTTC. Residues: CASRLRQAGANVLTF.

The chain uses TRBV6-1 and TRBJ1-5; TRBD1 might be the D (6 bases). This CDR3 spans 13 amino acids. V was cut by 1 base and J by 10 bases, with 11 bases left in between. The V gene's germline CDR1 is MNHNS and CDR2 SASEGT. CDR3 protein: CASSEGRGGPQHF. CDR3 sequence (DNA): TGTGCCAGCAGTGAAGGGCGAGGGGGACCCCAGCATTTT.

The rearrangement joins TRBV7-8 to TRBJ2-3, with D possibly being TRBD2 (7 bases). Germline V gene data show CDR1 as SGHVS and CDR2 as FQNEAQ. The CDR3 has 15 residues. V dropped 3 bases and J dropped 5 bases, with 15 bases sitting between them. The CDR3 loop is CASSFKGGRGDTQYF. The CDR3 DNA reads TGTGCCAGCAGCTTTAAGGGGGGGCGCGGAGATACGCAGTATTTT.

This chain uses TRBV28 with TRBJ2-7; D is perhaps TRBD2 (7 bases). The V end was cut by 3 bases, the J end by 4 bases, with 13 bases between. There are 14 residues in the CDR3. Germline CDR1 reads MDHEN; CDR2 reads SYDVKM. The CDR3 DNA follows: TGTGCCAGCAGTTTGGGGGGGGCAGGTTACGAGCAGTACTTC. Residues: CASSLGGAGYEQYF.

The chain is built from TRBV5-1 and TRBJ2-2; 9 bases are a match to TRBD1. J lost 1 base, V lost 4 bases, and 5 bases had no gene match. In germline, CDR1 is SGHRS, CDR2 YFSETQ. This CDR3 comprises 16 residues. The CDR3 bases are TGCGCCAGCAGCCAACGACAGGGGGGGAACACCGGGGAGCTGTTTTTT. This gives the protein CASSQRQGGNTGELFF.

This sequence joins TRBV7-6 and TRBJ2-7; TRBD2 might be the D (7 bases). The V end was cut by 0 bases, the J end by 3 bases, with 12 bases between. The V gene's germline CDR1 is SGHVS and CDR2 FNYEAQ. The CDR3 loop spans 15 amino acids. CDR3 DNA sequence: TGTGCCAGCAGCTTAGCTGCGGGGGCCAACTACGAGCAGTACTTC. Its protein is CASSLAAGANYEQYF. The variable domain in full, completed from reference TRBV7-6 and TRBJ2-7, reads GAGVSQSPRYKVTKRGQDVALRCDPISGHVSLYWYRQALGQGPEFLTYFNYEAQQDKSGLPNDRFSAERPEGSISTLTIQRTEQRDSAMYRCASSLAAGANYEQYFGPGTRLTVT.